One sample yielded the 3 T cell receptor beta chains listed below, sequenced in a study of regulatory T cells in long-lasting Graves disease. Time point specified: newly diagnosed GD, antithyroid drugs for less than 3 months. The TCR library used RNA extracted from PBMCs. The authors built TCR beta libraries using iRepertoire HTBI primers and Arm-PCR of CDR3 regions. TCRdb redid the calling of the multiplex PCR reads with MiXCR, one entry per CDR3 protein. The sample lists about 500,000 distinct CDR3 sequences; 12% were seen once. These same data were also listed under a study on T cells in Graves' hyperthyroidism and ophthalmopathy.

The specimen was peripheral blood mononuclear cells (PBMCs), collected at new diagnosis, from a patient treated with antithyroid drugs. The source of these receptors is a woman in her 30s with Graves disease.

This clonotype was seen a handful of times. The chain has TRBV13 and TRBJ1-1; the D gene is possibly TRBD1 (6 bases). The length of the CDR3 is 14 residues. The V gene's germline CDR1 is PRHDT and CDR2 FYEKMQ (reference sequence). The V and J ends lost 5 bases and 1 base respectively, with 11 bases between them. CDR3 DNA: TGTGCCAGCAGCCCGAGGGGGTGGAACACTGAAGCTTTCTTT. Translating gives CASSPRGWNTEAFF.

This clonotype was recorded at least ten times. This chain links TRBV24-1 with TRBJ2-3; the D gene is possibly TRBD2 (5 bases). CDR1 and CDR2 (germline): KGHDR, SFDVKD. Trimming shortened V by 7 bases and J by 1 base, and 8 bases separated the two germline ends. The CDR3 loop spans 13 amino acids. CDR3 in DNA: TGTGCCACCAGGAGGGCGGGCACAGATACGCAGTATTTT. Translating gives CATRRAGTDTQYF.

This clonotype was observed a few times. The V gene is TRBV4-2, the J gene TRBJ2-1; no clear D. V was clipped by 1 base and J by 9 bases, with 10 bases between them. The CDR3 sequence is 13 residues long. CDR1 is LGHNA, CDR2 YNFKEQ, per germline. CDR3 sequence: CASSQVVGGEQFF. CDR3 nucleotide sequence: TGTGCCAGCAGCCAAGTCGTGGGTGGTGAGCAGTTCTTC.